This TCR beta chain was sequenced for a study of identical twins. Whole-study findings and limits: Weaker excess sharing between twins was seen in beta out-of-frame sequences.

Template switching supplied a universal primer site; unique molecular identifiers were carried on the cDNA. TCRdb re-derived calls from the 5' RACE reads in MiXCR, one entry per CDR3 protein. The repertoire includes about 920,000 distinct CDR3 sequences, 10% to 15% of them detected once, and about 1.5% sits in the top ten. CDR1 is DFQATT and CDR2 is SNEGSKA in the germline V gene (reference sequence). The CDR3 has 17 residues. Healthy Caucasians were all of the donors. Details on this clonotype: Its antigen is as yet unknown.

Separately, the same data were catalogued under a study of yellow fever vaccine responses in identical twins. As that report states: In identical twins, vaccine T cell responses appeared partly shared and partly individual.

This clonotype originated in a woman under 30 in good health. Material for sequencing was PBMCs. The chain has TRBV20-1 and TRBJ2-1, with TRBD2 matching over 13 bases. The DNA end lines up better with TRBJ2-7; the J call may be wrong. The CDR3 protein is CSARDRGGTSGINEQYF. The CDR3 DNA follows: TGCAGTGCTAGAGATCGGGGGGGGACTAGCGGGATAAATGAGCAGTACTTC.